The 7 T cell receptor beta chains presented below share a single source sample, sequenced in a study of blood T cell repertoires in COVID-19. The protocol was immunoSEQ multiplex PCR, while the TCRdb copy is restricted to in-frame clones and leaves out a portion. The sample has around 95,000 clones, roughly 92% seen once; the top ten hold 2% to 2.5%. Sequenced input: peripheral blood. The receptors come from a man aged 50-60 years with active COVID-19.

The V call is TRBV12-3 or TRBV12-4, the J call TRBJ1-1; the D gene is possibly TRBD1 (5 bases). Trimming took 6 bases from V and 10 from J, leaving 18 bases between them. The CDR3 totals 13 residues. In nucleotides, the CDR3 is TGTGCCAGCAGCCCCGGGTTGGGGCGAGTAGCTTTCTTT. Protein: CASSPGLGRVAFF.

For the CDR3, the DNA is TGTGCCAGCAGTTCTAGCACCTTAAACAATGAGCAGTTCTTC. Translating it yields CASSSSTLNNEQFF. The chain recombines TRBV3-1 (or the pseudogene TRBV3-2) with TRBJ2-1, with a possible D match to TRBD2 (5 bases). Germline assignment: CDR1 LGHDT and CDR2 YNNKEL (reference sequence). V gave up 6 bases and J gave up 5 bases, with 14 bases separating them. The CDR3 is 14 amino acids.

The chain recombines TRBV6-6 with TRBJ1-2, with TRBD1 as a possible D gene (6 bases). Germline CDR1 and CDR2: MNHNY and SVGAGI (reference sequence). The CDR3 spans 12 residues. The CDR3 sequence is CAAGALDYGYTF. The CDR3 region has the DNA TGTGCTGCGGGGGCCCTCGACTATGGCTACACCTTC.

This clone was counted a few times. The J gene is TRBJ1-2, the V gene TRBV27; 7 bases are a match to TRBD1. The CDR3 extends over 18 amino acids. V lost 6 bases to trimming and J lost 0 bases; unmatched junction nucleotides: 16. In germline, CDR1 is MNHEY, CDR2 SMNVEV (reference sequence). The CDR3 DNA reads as TGTGCCAGCAGCGACCAGCCTCGGGACAGCCCCTCTAACTATGGCTACACCTTC. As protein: CASSDQPRDSPSNYGYTF.

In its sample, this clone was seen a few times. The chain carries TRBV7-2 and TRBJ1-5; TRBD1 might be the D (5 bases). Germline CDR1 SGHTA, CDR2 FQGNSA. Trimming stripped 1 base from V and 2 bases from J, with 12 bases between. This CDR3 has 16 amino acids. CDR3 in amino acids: CASSLGQGRGNQPQHF. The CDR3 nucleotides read TGTGCCAGCAGCTTAGGGCAGGGCAGGGGCAATCAGCCCCAGCATTTT.

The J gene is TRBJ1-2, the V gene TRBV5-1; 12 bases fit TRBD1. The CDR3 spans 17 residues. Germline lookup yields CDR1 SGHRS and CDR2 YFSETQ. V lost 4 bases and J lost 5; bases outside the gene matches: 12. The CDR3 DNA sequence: TGCGCCAGCAGCCCAAGGGGGACAGGGGGCGATGGGTATGGCTACACCTTC. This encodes CASSPRGTGGDGYGYTF. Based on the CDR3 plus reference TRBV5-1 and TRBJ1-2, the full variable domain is KAGVTQTPRYLIKTRGQQVTLSCSPISGHRSVSWYQQTPGQGLQFLFEYFSETQRNKGNFPGRFSGRQFSNSRSEMNVSTLELGDSALYLCASSPRGTGGDGYGYTFGSGTRLTVV.

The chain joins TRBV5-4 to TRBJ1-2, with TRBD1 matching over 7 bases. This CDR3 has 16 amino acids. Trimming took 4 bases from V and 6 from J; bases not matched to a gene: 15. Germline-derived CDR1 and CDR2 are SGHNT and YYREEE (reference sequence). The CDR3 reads CASSTRTGGGYDGYTF. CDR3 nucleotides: TGTGCCAGCAGCACCCGGACAGGAGGGGGGTACGATGGCTACACCTTC.